A single sample gave rise to the 29 T cell receptor beta chains below, sequenced in a study of CXCR3-negative and CXCR3-positive naive CD8 T cells. Findings and caveats of the study: In CXCR3-positive naive cells, the TRB CDR3s were more hydrophobic than in CXCR3-negative naive cells.

Their specific antigens are unknown. UMI-tagged TRB cDNA libraries were built via 5' RACE. TCRdb reprocessed the 5' RACE reads, keeping one entry per CDR3 protein, no DNA. This sample contains some 130,000 distinct CDR3 sequences. Sequencing was performed on naive CXCR3+ CD8+ T cells from blood. This sample's subset: CD45RO-CCR7+CD27+CD95- naive CD8+ T cells expressing CXCR3 (TNR3+). These receptors were taken from a human donor in good health. Some clones in this sample may be carry-over from other donors' samples.

V usage is TRBV21-1 and J usage is TRBJ2-4. TRBV21-1 is a recognized pseudogene. The CDR3 totals 12 residues. The CDR3 sequence: CASSKEWYIQYF.

The chain uses TRBV10-3 and TRBJ2-7; checking the TCRdb D call of TRBD2 is not possible without DNA. The length of the CDR3 is 13 residues. The germline gives CDR1 ENHRY, CDR2 SYGVKD. The CDR3: CAISGGNEDEQYF.

CDR3 amino acids: CASSTVPDYGTGQYF. The chain joins TRBV19 to TRBJ2-7; with no DNA, the TCRdb D assignment of TRBD1 cannot be verified. This CDR3 is built from 15 residues. The V gene's germline CDR1 is LNHDA and CDR2 SQIVND (reference sequence).

The J gene is TRBJ1-2, the V gene TRBV19; TCRdb's D call of TRBD1 is untestable without DNA. CDR1 and CDR2 from the germline V gene are LNHDA and SQIVND (reference sequence). This CDR3 region has 12 residues. CDR3 sequence: CASSIGGDGYTF. The whole variable domain, remainder taken from reference TRBV19 and TRBJ1-2, is DGGITQSPKYLFRKEGQNVTLSCEQNLNHDAMYWYRQDPGQGLRLIYYSQIVNDFQKGDIAEGYSVSREKKESFPLTVTSAQKNPTAFYLCASSIGGDGYTFGSGTRLTVV.

CDR3 protein: CASSQGWSTTEAFF. The chain couples TRBV3-1 to TRBJ1-1. The CDR3 sequence is 14 residues long. The germline gives CDR1 LGHDT, CDR2 YNNKEL (reference sequence).

This sequence joins TRBV19 and TRBJ1-3. In germline, CDR1 is LNHDA, CDR2 SQIVND (reference sequence). The CDR3 sequence is 14 residues long. The CDR3 loop reads CASTFGGSGNTIYF.

The rearrangement uses TRBV4-1 and TRBJ2-1; the D call of TRBD1 rests on TCRdb alone, since no DNA is present to check it. CDR1 and CDR2 from the germline V gene are MGHRA and YSYEKL. The CDR3 spans 18 residues. The CDR3 spells CASSHRGGGLSSYNEQFF.

The chain is built from TRBV20-1 and TRBJ2-7. Germline V gene data show CDR1 as DFQATT and CDR2 as SNEGSKA (reference sequence). CDR3 length equals 14 residues. CDR3 sequence: CSAREDRPINEQYF.

The chain links TRBV29-1 to TRBJ2-5. The CDR3 extends over 12 amino acids. Looked up from germline, CDR1 is SQVTM and CDR2 is ANQGSEA. CDR3 protein: CSVDVEDETQYF.

The chain carries TRBV29-1 and TRBJ1-1. Per germline, CDR1 SQVTM and CDR2 ANQGSEA. This CDR3 spans 15 amino acids. The CDR3 here is CSVVKSGRQSTEAFF.

This sequence joins TRBV4-3 and TRBJ1-4; as DNA is missing, the TRBD1 call by TCRdb cannot be tested. Germline CDR1 reads LGHNA; CDR2 reads YSLEER. The CDR3 is 15 residues long. CDR3 in amino acids: CASSQFGGANEKLFF.

This chain links TRBV15 with TRBJ2-5; TCRdb's D call, TRBD1, is unchecked because there is no DNA. The CDR3 extends over 15 amino acids. Germline assignment: CDR1 LNHNV and CDR2 YYDKDF (reference sequence). Here the CDR3 reads CATSRGGRYEETQYF.

The chain combines TRBV18 with TRBJ1-1. This CDR3 is 12 amino acids long. Germline-derived CDR1 and CDR2 are KGHSH and LQKENI. The CDR3 protein is CASSEGLSEAFF.

The chain has TRBV5-1 and TRBJ1-6; TCRdb designates TRBD1, a call that cannot be tested without DNA. The CDR3 length is 17 residues. CDR1 is SGHRS, CDR2 YFSETQ, per germline. The CDR3 reads CATSLVGQGIQNSPLHF.

The V call is TRBV25-1, the J call TRBJ1-1; TCRdb lists TRBD1, though no DNA is available to test this call. The germline V gene encodes CDR1 MGHDK and CDR2 SYGVNS. The CDR3 has 15 amino acids. CDR3 sequence: CASSDSVGTVTEAFF. Full variable domain (outside the CDR3, taken from reference TRBV25-1 and TRBJ1-1): EADIYQTPRYLVIGTGKKITLECSQTMGHDKMYWYQQDPGMELHLIHYSYGVNSTEKGDLSSESTVSRIRTEHFPLTLESARPSHTSQYLCASSDSVGTVTEAFFGQGTRLTVV.

J is TRBJ2-1 and V is TRBV4-3; with no DNA, the TCRdb D assignment of TRBD2 cannot be verified. The length of the CDR3 is 14 residues. Germline V lookup: CDR1 LGHNA, CDR2 YSLEER. The CDR3 reads CASSENYGGNEQFF.

This chain joins TRBV15 and TRBJ1-1. The germline V gene encodes CDR1 LNHNV and CDR2 YYDKDF (reference sequence). The CDR3 length is 11 residues. Here the CDR3 reads CATRGDTEAFF.

The genes are TRBV10-3 and TRBJ2-1. This CDR3 spans 11 amino acids. Germline loops: CDR1 ENHRY, CDR2 SYGVKD. This CDR3 reads CAIRGNNEQFF.

The V gene is TRBV29-1, the J gene TRBJ1-1. Looked up from germline, CDR1 is SQVTM and CDR2 is ANQGSEA. The CDR3 is 14 residues long. CDR3 amino acids: CSVEIFTDGTEAFF.

The chain recombines TRBV5-4 with TRBJ2-7; absent DNA, TCRdb's TRBD1 call cannot be checked. There are 15 residues in the CDR3. The germline gives CDR1 SGHNT, CDR2 YYREEE (reference sequence). The CDR3 spells CASSFFQGSSYEQYF.

The genes are TRBV28 and TRBJ1-1; TCRdb lists TRBD1, though no DNA is available to test this call. This CDR3 region has 14 residues. The V gene's germline CDR1 is MDHEN and CDR2 SYDVKM. The CDR3 reads CASSLDSLNTEAFF.

The chain has TRBV7-6 and TRBJ2-5; the D call from TCRdb, TRBD1, cannot be confirmed without DNA. Germline-derived CDR1 and CDR2 are SGHVS and FNYEAQ. CDR3 size: 17 residues. CDR3 in amino acids: CASSSYPRMGAEETQYF.

This chain joins TRBV20-1 and TRBJ2-3; the D call from TCRdb, TRBD2, cannot be confirmed without DNA. Per germline, CDR1 DFQATT and CDR2 SNEGSKA (reference sequence). This CDR3 spans 17 amino acids. The CDR3 region is CSARDRDLPKFTDTQYF.

The chain recombines TRBV12-3 or TRBV12-4 with TRBJ2-3; as DNA is missing, the TRBD2 call by TCRdb cannot be tested. This CDR3 has 16 residues. CDR3 sequence: CASSSGLAGSTDTQYF.

The chain joins TRBV6-5 to TRBJ2-2; TCRdb calls TRBD1, which cannot be checked without DNA. The CDR3 is 14 amino acids. The germline V gene encodes CDR1 MNHEY and CDR2 SVGAGI. The CDR3 is CASSEGQNTGELFF.

The CDR3 sequence is CASNGRISYEQYF. The chain is built from TRBV2 and TRBJ2-7. The CDR3 covers 13 residues. The germline CDR1 and CDR2 sequences are SNHLY and FYNNEI.

J is TRBJ2-3 and V is TRBV6-2 or TRBV6-3; the TCRdb D gene call, TRBD1, has no DNA to confirm it. Germline CDR1 and CDR2: MNHEY and SVGEGT. CDR3 length equals 18 residues. This chain's CDR3 is CASSYSTQGDESTDTQYF.

The CDR3 reads CASSSSSGTDTQYF. The rearrangement joins TRBV6-2 or TRBV6-3 to TRBJ2-3; TCRdb selects TRBD1, and the lack of DNA leaves this call unchecked. CDR1 and CDR2 (germline): MNHEY, SVGEGT. This CDR3 spans 14 amino acids.

CDR3 region: CSVEPSPYEQYF. V and J are TRBV29-1 and TRBJ2-7; TCRdb returns TRBD2, unconfirmable since there is no DNA. CDR3 length: 12 residues. From germline, CDR1 is SQVTM and CDR2 ANQGSEA.